Below are 25 T cell receptor beta chains sequenced from a single sample in a study of technical replicates of blood from a few donors listed by TCRdb under 2017. The library was built by means of the immunoSEQ multiplex PCR assay. Not all clones reach the TCRdb copy of this immuneACCESS table, which keeps in-frame sequences only. Checked studies attribute under half of the gap to unresolved V genes and leave the rest unexplained. The sample table holds 95,000 or so clones, of which approximately 96% were seen once. About 0.35% of the sample belongs to the ten largest clones. Sequencing input: T cells isolated from PBMCs. The source is a human donor in good health.

With regard to this clone: Other nucleotide sequences from this sample produce the same CDR3. This rearrangement joins TRBV25-1 to TRBJ1-5; D is unclear. Trimming took off 3 bases at V and 7 bases at J, with 10 bases between the two ends. The CDR3 runs to 13 residues. Looked up from germline, CDR1 is MGHDK and CDR2 is SYGVNS. The CDR3 nucleotides are TGTGCCAGCAGTGATTGGGTGGGCCAGCCCCAGCATTTT. This codes for CASSDWVGQPQHF.

The V call is TRBV9, the J call TRBJ2-1; 11 bases line up with TRBD2. V shed 6 bases, J shed 0 bases, and the junction held 2 bases outside the gene matches. CDR1 is SGDLS and CDR2 is YYNGEE in the germline V gene. The CDR3 extends over 15 amino acids. CDR3: CASTLAGGSYNEQFF. The CDR3 nucleotides are TGTGCCAGCACCCTAGCGGGGGGCTCCTACAATGAGCAGTTCTTC.

The chain uses TRBV28 and TRBJ2-7; D not resolved. V dropped 2 bases and J dropped 4 bases, with 15 bases sitting between them. The CDR3 contains 15 residues. Germline loops: CDR1 MDHEN, CDR2 SYDVKM. CDR3 bases: TGTGCCAGCAGTTTAGAGCACTTCGCTTCTTACGAGCAGTACTTC. It encodes CASSLEHFASYEQYF.

CDR3 in amino acids: CASGVDYGYTF. CDR3 coding DNA: TGTGCCAGCGGTGTAGACTATGGCTACACCTTC. This chain joins TRBV6-5 and TRBJ1-2; D gene uncertain. The length of the CDR3 is 11 residues. From germline, CDR1 is MNHEY and CDR2 SVGAGI. Deletions cut 8 bases from V and 3 bases from J, with 7 bases between.

The rearrangement links TRBV2 to TRBJ2-3, with TRBD2 matching 9 bases. The CDR3 is 15 residues long. J lost 3 bases, V lost 10 bases, and 11 bases had no gene match. Germline V gene sequence: CDR1 SNHLY, CDR2 FYNNEI. CDR3 region: CAIGGGREGTDTQYF. The CDR3 DNA reads as TGTGCCATCGGGGGAGGGCGGGAGGGGACAGATACGCAGTATTTT.

The genes are TRBV6-5 and TRBJ2-3, with 9 bases that match TRBD1. CDR3 length: 15 residues. From germline, CDR1 is MNHEY and CDR2 SVGAGI. V gave up 8 bases and J gave up 2 bases; unmatched junction bases: 8. The CDR3 sequence is CASCPGTGFTDTQYF. CDR3 coding DNA: TGTGCCAGCTGCCCCGGGACAGGGTTCACAGATACGCAGTATTTT.

The V gene is TRBV23-1, the J gene TRBJ1-1, with no clear D. TRBV23-1 is treated as an ORF (open reading frame) with a function not yet certain. The germline V and J ends were trimmed by 2 bases and 4 bases, with 11 bases remaining between them. The CDR3 is made up of 14 amino acids. The CDR3 region has the DNA TGCGCCAGCAGTCAAGGGCCGGGAGGCACTGAAGCTTTCTTT. Residues: CASSQGPGGTEAFF.

CDR3 sequence reads: CASTRTGNTEAFF. DNA for the CDR3: TGTGCCAGCACCCGGACAGGGAACACTGAAGCTTTCTTT. The chain couples TRBV7-9 to TRBJ1-1; 7 nucleotides line up with TRBD1. V lost 7 bases and J lost 1; bases outside the gene matches: 3. The CDR3 is made up of 13 amino acids. CDR1 is SEHNR, CDR2 FQNEAQ, per germline (reference sequence).

V usage is TRBV6-1 and J usage is TRBJ2-7, with TRBD2 matching 7 bases. CDR3 length equals 19 residues. CDR1 and CDR2 from the germline V gene are MNHNS and SASEGT. V was pared by 0 bases and J by 1 base, with 15 bases of the junction left unmatched. CDR3 sequence reads: CASSEALADFHGRSYEQYF. Written as DNA, the CDR3 is TGTGCCAGCAGTGAAGCTCTAGCGGACTTCCATGGACGATCCTACGAGCAGTACTTC.

The chain joins TRBV5-1 to TRBJ1-2; D gene unclear. V was pared by 5 bases and J by 7 bases, with 18 bases between. Germline V gives CDR1 SGHRS, CDR2 YFSETQ. The CDR3 runs to 14 residues. The CDR3, as DNA: TGCGCCAGCAGGTCGTGGCCCCTGGAGGGTGGCTACACCTTC. Translating gives CASRSWPLEGGYTF.

The V call is TRBV7-2, the J call TRBJ1-1; D uncertain. This CDR3 has 14 residues. Germline CDR1 is SGHTA and CDR2 is FQGNSA. Trimming took off 1 base at V and 3 bases at J, with 9 bases between the two ends. CDR3 nucleotide sequence: TGTGCCAGCAGCTTAGGGGGAGGGTACACTGAAGCTTTCTTT. Residues: CASSLGGGYTEAFF.

V and J are TRBV2 and TRBJ2-3; the match to TRBD2 covers 11 bases. The CDR3 covers 15 residues. Germline lookup yields CDR1 SNHLY and CDR2 FYNNEI. V lost 7 bases and J lost 5; bases outside the gene matches: 8. The CDR3 sequence is CASNLLAGDIDTQYF. CDR3 DNA sequence: TGTGCCAGCAATCTACTAGCGGGAGATATAGATACGCAGTATTTT. Full variable domain (rest looked up from reference TRBV2 and TRBJ2-3): EPEVTQTPSHQVTQMGQEVILRCVPISNHLYFYWYRQILGQKVEFLVSFYNNEISEKSEIFDDQFSVERPDGSNFTLKIRSTKLEDSAMYFCASNLLAGDIDTQYFGPGTRLTVL.

This clone was seen just once. The chain uses TRBV28 and TRBJ2-3, with D perhaps matching TRBD2 (6 bases). Trimming stripped 5 bases from V and 1 base from J, with 16 bases between. Germline CDR1 is MDHEN and CDR2 is SYDVKM. The CDR3 runs to 16 residues. CDR3 bases: TGTGCCAGCAGTCCCCAGCGGGTGACAGGCACAGATACGCAGTATTTT. Translating it yields CASSPQRVTGTDTQYF.

The gene calls are TRBV2 and TRBJ2-7; possible D gene TRBD2, 5 bases. The CDR3 length is 16 residues. CDR1 and CDR2 (germline): SNHLY, FYNNEI. V lost 2 bases and J 1 base, leaving 15 bases between the germline ends. This chain's CDR3 is CASSELEESESYEQYF. CDR3 sequence (DNA): TGTGCCAGCAGTGAACTGGAGGAGAGTGAATCCTACGAGCAGTACTTC.

This sequence joins TRBV28 and TRBJ2-7; D uncertain. The CDR3 is made up of 15 amino acids. V lost 7 bases to trimming and J lost 5 bases, with 21 bases between them. CDR1 and CDR2 from the germline V gene are MDHEN and SYDVKM. The CDR3 coding sequence is TGTGCCAGCAAAATGCGGAAACCCCGACCCGACGAGCAGTACTTC. Its translation is CASKMRKPRPDEQYF.

The J gene is TRBJ2-7, the V gene TRBV29-1; 8 bases line up with TRBD1. This CDR3 comprises 13 residues. Germline loops: CDR1 SQVTM, CDR2 ANQGSEA. The trim removed 2 bases at V and 2 bases at J, leaving 2 bases unmatched. CDR3 bases: TGCAGCGTTGAATGGGGACAGGCCTACGAGCAGTACTTC. Translated, it gives CSVEWGQAYEQYF.

CDR3 loop: CAGATGSSGNTIYF. The CDR3 nucleotides read TGTGCCGGAGCTACAGGGAGCTCTGGAAACACCATATATTTT. J is TRBJ1-3 and V is TRBV30, with TRBD1 as a possible D gene (6 bases). The germline V and J ends were trimmed by 8 bases and 0 bases, with 14 bases remaining between them. The CDR3 has 14 residues. In germline, CDR1 is GTSNPN, CDR2 SVGIG (reference sequence).

V usage is TRBV9 and J usage is TRBJ2-7; 14 nucleotides align to TRBD2. The V gene's germline CDR1 is SGDLS and CDR2 YYNGEE. Losses at the gene ends were 3 bases for V and 5 bases for J; bases not matched to a gene: 4. The CDR3 covers 15 residues. Here the CDR3 reads CASSEGLAGVHEQYF. The CDR3 DNA reads TGTGCCAGCAGCGAGGGACTAGCGGGGGTACACGAGCAGTACTTC.

The chain carries TRBV7-2 and TRBJ2-3; TRBD2 agrees at 8 bases. Germline V gene data show CDR1 as SGHTA and CDR2 as FQGNSA. The CDR3 contains 13 residues. With 7 bases clipped from V and 2 bases from J, the junction kept 2 bases outside the gene matches. The CDR3 DNA follows: TGTGCCAGCAAAGCGGGAGACACAGATACGCAGTATTTT. Its translation is CASKAGDTDTQYF.

The chain couples TRBV14 to TRBJ2-1; D is undetermined. This CDR3 contains 14 residues. V was clipped by 2 bases and J by 0 bases, with 5 bases between them. Germline V CDR1 and CDR2: SGHDN, FVKESK. CDR3 in amino acids: CASSQYSSYNEQFF. The CDR3 region has the DNA TGTGCCAGCAGCCAATATAGCTCCTACAATGAGCAGTTCTTC.

This sequence joins TRBV7-9 and TRBJ1-5, with a possible D match to TRBD1 (5 bases). Germline V gene sequence: CDR1 SEHNR, CDR2 FQNEAQ (reference sequence). This CDR3 spans 13 amino acids. Trimming removed 8 bases from V and 6 bases from J, with 14 bases in between. The CDR3, as DNA: TGTGCCAGCGGAAGGGGTGAGAGTCAGCCCCAGCATTTT. Its protein is CASGRGESQPQHF.

This sequence joins TRBV6-1 and TRBJ2-1, with TRBD2 identical over 14 bases. Trimming took 5 bases from V and 8 from J; bases not matched to a gene: 5. In germline, CDR1 is MNHNS, CDR2 SASEGT. This CDR3 is built from 15 residues. The CDR3 DNA follows: TGTGCCAGCAGTCCCGGGACTAGCGGGAGTGATGAGCAGTTCTTC. Protein: CASSPGTSGSDEQFF.

This sequence joins TRBV10-3 and TRBJ1-5; 7 positions match TRBD1. Germline CDR1 and CDR2: ENHRY and SYGVKD. Unmatched junction bases numbered 9, after V lost 6 bases and J lost 4 bases. The CDR3 loop spans 15 amino acids. This chain's CDR3 is CAIRGQGVTNQPQHF. The CDR3 nucleotides read TGTGCCATCAGGGGGCAGGGGGTGACAAATCAGCCCCAGCATTTT.

The gene calls are TRBV19 and TRBJ2-1, with TRBD1 as a possible D gene (5 bases). Per the germline V gene, CDR1 is LNHDA and CDR2 is SQIVND (reference sequence). Trimming stripped 3 bases from V and 8 bases from J, with 17 bases between. The CDR3 is 15 amino acids. The CDR3 coding sequence is TGTGCCAGTAGTATCCTCATAACGCAGGGCCATGAGCAGTTCTTC. Amino acids: CASSILITQGHEQFF.

This clone has just one count. This CDR3 is CASSSGQGWSNEQFF. CDR3 sequence (DNA): TGTGCCAGCAGCTCTGGACAGGGGTGGTCCAATGAGCAGTTCTTC. The chain links TRBV7-2 to TRBJ2-1; TRBD1 matches 9 bases. CDR3 length: 15 amino acids. Looked up from germline, CDR1 is SGHTA and CDR2 is FQGNSA. V lost 4 bases to trimming and J lost 6 bases; unmatched junction nucleotides: 7.